Following are 27 T cell receptor beta chains from one sample sequenced in a study of neoadjuvant anti-PD-1 for oral cavity cancer. Clones were read by immunoSEQ multiplex PCR, and TCRdb kept only the in-frame ones, dropping some. Among 65,000 to 95,000 clones listed, under 90% were seen once. The sequencing used PBMCs, collected before nivolumab (anti-PD-1) treatment. These receptors were taken from a person aged 35-79 years with oral cavity squamous cell carcinoma.

The rearrangement links TRBV29-1 to TRBJ2-7; D is perhaps TRBD1 or TRBD2 (5 bases each). V lost 1 base to trimming and J lost 7 bases, with 14 bases between them. In germline, CDR1 is SQVTM, CDR2 ANQGSEA. This CDR3 comprises 13 residues. The CDR3 coding sequence is TGCAGCGTTGAAGTCCTTGTGGGGGATGAGCAGTACTTC. Protein: CSVEVLVGDEQYF.

This clone came up a few times. This sequence joins TRBV5-1 and TRBJ2-5; no definite D call. Per germline, CDR1 SGHRS and CDR2 YFSETQ. The CDR3 contains 13 residues. The V gene lost 1 base and the J gene lost 4 bases, with 8 bases spanning the gap. The chain's CDR3 is CASSLHYGETQYF. CDR3 DNA sequence: TGCGCCAGCAGCTTGCATTATGGAGAGACCCAGTACTTC.

The chain links TRBV27 to TRBJ2-6; D is unclear. V lost 6 bases and J 0 bases, leaving 9 bases between the germline ends. The germline V gene has CDR1 MNHEY and CDR2 SMNVEV (reference sequence). The CDR3 totals 15 residues. For the CDR3, the DNA is TGTGCCAGCAGCCGAGAGAACTCTGGGGCCAACGTCCTGACTTTC. It is translated as CASSRENSGANVLTF.

This chain joins TRBV28 and TRBJ2-7, with 8 bases matching TRBD1. Germline CDR1 MDHEN, CDR2 SYDVKM. This CDR3 has 18 amino acids. V shed 4 bases and J 1 base; nucleotides not matched to a gene: 15. This CDR3 is CASSSYSPSGGRSYEQYF. In DNA form, the CDR3 reads TGTGCCAGCAGTTCTTACTCCCCATCAGGGGGCAGATCCTACGAGCAGTACTTC.

This clone was recorded only once. The chain recombines TRBV2 with TRBJ1-2; no firm D call. CDR3 length equals 13 residues. The ends were cut back, 5 bases at V and 4 bases at J, with 11 bases in the middle. CDR1 and CDR2 (germline): SNHLY, FYNNEI. The CDR3 is CASSPSGAYGYTF. CDR3 in DNA: TGTGCCAGCAGTCCTTCGGGAGCCTATGGCTACACCTTC.

The chain combines TRBV7-2 with TRBJ1-3; D gene unclear. Deletions cut 4 bases from V and 1 base from J, with 14 bases between. In germline, CDR1 is SGHTA, CDR2 FQGNSA. The CDR3 contains 16 residues. CDR3 sequence (DNA): TGTGCCAGCAGCTCCTTCAGTTCCGGATCTGGAAACACCATATATTTT. Translating it yields CASSSFSSGSGNTIYF.

The chain joins TRBV6-6 to TRBJ1-3, with D possibly being TRBD1 (6 bases). Germline V lookup: CDR1 MNHNY, CDR2 SVGAGI (reference sequence). Trimming shortened V by 5 bases and J by 0 bases, and 14 bases separated the two germline ends. The CDR3 totals 16 residues. The CDR3: CASSKGGLHSGNTIYF. CDR3 bases: TGTGCCAGCAGTAAGGGGGGACTGCACTCTGGAAACACCATATATTTT.

The V gene is TRBV7-9, the J gene TRBJ1-1, with 7 bases fitting TRBD1. The CDR3 sequence is 13 residues long. V trimming: 3 bases; J trimming: 4 bases; junction bases outside the gene matches: 2. The germline V gene has CDR1 SEHNR and CDR2 FQNEAQ (reference sequence). CDR3 DNA: TGTGCCAGCAGCTTGCAGGGGGGCACTGAAGCTTTCTTT. It codes for CASSLQGGTEAFF.

This rearrangement joins TRBV6-1 to TRBJ2-1; D is undetermined. CDR1 and CDR2 from the germline V gene are MNHNS and SASEGT. V lost 6 bases to trimming and J lost 10 bases, with 10 bases between them. This CDR3 spans 11 amino acids. The CDR3 coding sequence is TGTGCCAGCAGCGCCAACCCCGAGCAGTTCTTC. Translating it yields CASSANPEQFF.

This rearrangement joins TRBV10-3 to TRBJ2-7, with TRBD1 matching over 7 bases. The CDR3 consists of 14 residues. V trimming: 6 bases; J trimming: 1 base; junction bases outside the gene matches: 6. Germline V gene lookup returns CDR1 ENHRY and CDR2 SYGVKD. The CDR3 sequence is CAISDQGVSYEQYF. CDR3 DNA: TGTGCCATCAGCGACCAGGGGGTGTCCTACGAGCAGTACTTC.

The chain recombines TRBV10-3 with TRBJ1-3; D remains ambiguous. With 4 bases removed from V and 9 bases from J, the gap between germline ends came to 10 bases. This CDR3 is built from 12 residues. The germline V gene has CDR1 ENHRY and CDR2 SYGVKD. Here the CDR3 reads CAISAGSGTIYF. CDR3 sequence (DNA): TGTGCCATCAGTGCCGGTAGCGGCACCATATATTTT.

This rearrangement joins TRBV7-2 to TRBJ2-1, with TRBD1 identical over 10 bases. Germline loops: CDR1 SGHTA, CDR2 FQGNSA. The CDR3 runs to 16 residues. Unmatched junction bases numbered 6, after V lost 0 bases and J lost 7 bases. The DNA for the CDR3 is TGTGCCAGCAGCTTAGCGCGGGGACAGGGGAGGAATGAGCAGTTCTTC. This codes for CASSLARGQGRNEQFF. The full variable domain, completed using reference TRBV7-2 and TRBJ2-1, is GAGVSQSPSNKVTEKGKDVELRCDPISGHTALYWYRQSLGQGLEFLIYFQGNSAPDKSGLPSDRFSAERTGGSVSTLTIQRTQQEDSAVYLCASSLARGQGRNEQFFGPGTRLTVL.

The chain has TRBV27 and TRBJ1-1; D gene ambiguous. The CDR3 spans 13 residues. Germline loops: CDR1 MNHEY, CDR2 SMNVEV (reference sequence). The germline V and J ends were trimmed by 6 bases and 5 bases, with 13 bases remaining between them. The CDR3 here is CASRVGEFTEAFF. The DNA for the CDR3 is TGTGCCAGCAGAGTCGGGGAGTTTACTGAAGCTTTCTTT.

The rearrangement links TRBV5-6 to TRBJ2-5; perhaps D is TRBD1 or TRBD2 (6 bases each). V lost 2 bases, J lost 5 bases, and 13 bases lay in between. CDR3 length: 14 amino acids. The germline CDR1 and CDR2 sequences are SGHDT and YYEEEE. The CDR3 coding sequence is TGTGCCAGCAGCTTCCTACAGGGAGGCGAGACCCAGTACTTC. Translation gives CASSFLQGGETQYF.

This chain connects TRBV5-1 to TRBJ2-7, with 8 positions matching TRBD2. J lost 0 bases, V lost 1 base, and 3 bases had no gene match. CDR1 is SGHRS, CDR2 YFSETQ, per germline. The CDR3 totals 15 residues. The CDR3 DNA is TGCGCCAGCAGCTTGTTAGCGGGACGCTCCTACGAGCAGTACTTC. Amino acids: CASSLLAGRSYEQYF.

The V and J genes are TRBV19 and TRBJ2-1, with 8 bases fitting TRBD2. CDR3 length: 16 amino acids. The ends lost 1 base at V and 6 bases at J; junction bases unmatched: 8. Germline assignment: CDR1 LNHDA and CDR2 SQIVND (reference sequence). The CDR3 sequence: CASSIVAGLVTNEQFF. The CDR3 DNA reads TGTGCCAGTAGTATAGTCGCGGGACTAGTTACCAATGAGCAGTTCTTC. The full variable domain, completed using reference TRBV19 and TRBJ2-1, is DGGITQSPKYLFRKEGQNVTLSCEQNLNHDAMYWYRQDPGQGLRLIYYSQIVNDFQKGDIAEGYSVSREKKESFPLTVTSAQKNPTAFYLCASSIVAGLVTNEQFFGPGTRLTVL.

The CDR3 DNA reads as TGTGCCAGCAGTTACGGCCAGTCTGACTACGAGCAGTACTTC. It codes for CASSYGQSDYEQYF. The V call is TRBV6-5, the J call TRBJ2-7, with D unresolved. CDR1 MNHEY and CDR2 SVGAGI come from the germline V gene. CDR3 length: 14 residues. The V end lost 2 bases, the J end lost 3 bases, and 11 bases lay between the germline ends.

V is TRBV2 and J is TRBJ2-7; TRBD2 aligns across 10 bases. The CDR3 runs to 14 residues. V trimming: 6 bases; J trimming: 5 bases; junction bases outside the gene matches: 7. Per the germline V gene, CDR1 is SNHLY and CDR2 is FYNNEI. The DNA for the CDR3 is TGTGCCAGCAGGGGGACTAGCGTTATGGACGAGCAGTACTTC. It is translated as CASRGTSVMDEQYF.

In its sample, this clone was seen a few times. The V gene is TRBV6-5, the J gene TRBJ2-1, with TRBD1 matching over 8 bases. This CDR3 has 15 amino acids. Unmatched junction bases numbered 8, after V lost 0 bases and J lost 10 bases. Germline CDR1 MNHEY, CDR2 SVGAGI. The CDR3 DNA reads TGTGCCAGCAGTTACTCCCTATGGACAGGGTCCGAGCAGTTCTTC. This sequence encodes CASSYSLWTGSEQFF.

The chain links TRBV7-6 to TRBJ2-1; D remains ambiguous. CDR1 SGHVS and CDR2 FNYEAQ come from the germline V gene. V dropped 1 base and J dropped 8 bases, with 6 bases sitting between them. The CDR3 length is 12 residues. CDR3 in DNA: TGTGCCAGCAGCTTAGAGGGCTATGAGCAGTTCTTC. Protein product: CASSLEGYEQFF.

The chain combines TRBV6-5 with TRBJ1-1; no clear D. Looked up from germline, CDR1 is MNHEY and CDR2 is SVGAGI. This CDR3 has 15 amino acids. V was clipped by 2 bases and J by 1 base, with 11 bases between them. The CDR3 here is CASSYLPTSNTEAFF. The CDR3 DNA sequence: TGTGCCAGCAGTTACCTCCCTACCTCGAACACTGAAGCTTTCTTT.

The chain uses TRBV5-1 and TRBJ2-5; weak D call: TRBD2 (6 bases). The CDR3 runs 13 residues. Germline values: CDR1 SGHRS, CDR2 YFSETQ. V shed 3 bases and J shed 5 bases, with 11 bases lying between them. CDR3 amino acids: CASSSPSGETQYF. DNA for the CDR3: TGCGCCAGCAGCTCCCCAAGCGGGGAGACCCAGTACTTC.

This clone was detected only once. This sequence joins TRBV5-4 and TRBJ2-3; 10 bases match TRBD2. This CDR3 has 17 residues. Germline V gene data show CDR1 as SGHNT and CDR2 as YYREEE (reference sequence). Trimming at V came to 1 base and at J to 1 base, leaving 6 bases not matched to a gene. The CDR3 bases are TGTGCCAGCAGCTTGAAGGGTCTAGCGGGGGGCACAGATACGCAGTATTTT. Residues: CASSLKGLAGGTDTQYF.

The chain combines TRBV27 with TRBJ2-7, with 10 bases aligning to TRBD2. This CDR3 has 15 amino acids. Germline trimming cut 3 bases from V and 4 bases from J; bases unmatched to any gene: 6. Per the germline V gene, CDR1 is MNHEY and CDR2 is SMNVEV (reference sequence). CDR3 nucleotide sequence: TGTGCCAGCAGTTTCATAGCGGGAGGTAGTTACGAGCAGTACTTC. Encoded protein: CASSFIAGGSYEQYF.

The rearrangement uses TRBV27 and TRBJ1-2; 9 bases fit TRBD1. The CDR3 has 16 residues. Trimming removed 3 bases from V and 2 bases from J; junction bases left unmatched: 7. Germline V gene sequence: CDR1 MNHEY, CDR2 SMNVEV (reference sequence). The CDR3 here is CASSFSYRGLNYGYTF. The CDR3 bases are TGTGCCAGCAGTTTCTCCTACAGGGGGCTGAACTATGGCTACACCTTC.

The chain joins TRBV30 to TRBJ2-7; D not certain. Germline V gives CDR1 GTSNPN, CDR2 SVGIG (reference sequence). The CDR3 consists of 13 residues. V was trimmed by 3 bases and J by 2 bases, leaving 11 bases between them. CDR3 coding DNA: TGTGCCTGGAGCCCTGGGCCTCCCTACGAGCAGTACTTC. Amino acid sequence: CAWSPGPPYEQYF.

The chain couples TRBV27 to TRBJ2-7, with a possible D match to TRBD2 (5 bases). Germline loops: CDR1 MNHEY, CDR2 SMNVEV (reference sequence). The CDR3 covers 13 residues. Trimming shortened V by 4 bases and J by 7 bases, and 14 bases separated the two germline ends. The CDR3 loop is CASSSGVSREQYF. DNA of the CDR3: TGTGCCAGCAGTTCCGGGGTTTCTCGGGAGCAGTACTTC.